This T cell receptor (beta chain) comes out of a study of cytomegalovirus exposure and HLA in healthy donors (dated by TCRdb to the late 2010s). Study-wide context: An earlier analysis of 587 of the donors reported 250 to 350 Gb of sequence data and 95 million to 140 million unique TCR beta sequences obtained from roughly 180 million T cells. About 320 gigabases of sequencing data and 70 million to 85 million unique TCR sequences were included in an early release covering 550 to 650 HLA-typed donors. Among the roughly 400 genotyped donors, approximately 81% belonged to the genetic ancestry cluster associated with self-reported Caucasian donors. The study was designed to test whether signatures of past pathogen exposure could be identified by cataloging public T cell receptors. The study profiled the T cell repertoires of 550 to 700 subjects by immunosequencing and related them to cytomegalovirus serostatus. Along with the roughly 610-subject first cohort, a separate validation cohort of over 90 different subjects was used. To predict cytomegalovirus infection status, the study brought together high-throughput TCR immunosequencing, statistical association of individual TCRs with disease status, and machine learning. A later analysis re-analyzed previously published TCR beta repertoires from 666 donors and added high-resolution HLA genotyping to study TCR occurrence patterns. Rather than using new phenotypic data, the later analysis identified candidate immune exposures from TCR beta sequences and from how often those sequences occurred across donors. In an earlier analysis of a few hundred of the donors, high-throughput TCR beta sequencing was used to judge whether each TCR beta V gene segment behaved as functional or pseudogenic. Alongside the repertoire data, information on donor age, sex, ethnicity and CMV serostatus was compiled. In a later genetic analysis, genome-wide SNP genotypes for about 55% of the roughly 700 donors were used, and that subset was treated as a discovery cohort. All discovery cohort repertoires had been generated on a single sequencing platform. Class I and class II HLA loci were covered by the typing at four-digit resolution. The number of donors typed differed by locus, with about 629-640 for A, B, C, DRB1 and DQB1, around 500 for DQA1, 600 to 610 for DPA1, and roughly 450 for DPB1. About five DR-DQ haplotypes were handled as single units for association and clustering because linkage in the cohort was strong. Among roughly 400 genotyped donors of the cohort, an average of about 240,000 unique TCR beta nucleotide sequences were sequenced per donor, about a sixth of them non-productive. What the authors observed across the whole study: Roughly 15 rarely observed V segments, including chromosome 9 orphons, were excluded from the earlier analysis of 550 to 700 of the donors because counts were too low. Most CMV-associated TCR beta chains appeared to be HLA-restricted in a later analysis, and the HLA associations seemed to be driven largely by CMV exposure. In an earlier analysis of more than 450 of the donors, most TCR beta V segments were observed in productive rearrangements about 87% or about 30% of the time, broadly matching IMGT annotations. In a later analysis, several top co-occurrence clusters were reported to appear linked to parvovirus B19, influenza, CMV and Epstein-Barr virus. While some public TCRs were present in many individuals, most TCR sequences turned up only very rarely across donors. According to a later analysis, TCR association rates differed among HLA loci, with DRB1 alleles showing the most associated TCRs and HLA-C alleles showing the fewest. Immune exposure information for the cohort was limited to CMV serostatus. A later genetic analysis associated a missense DCLRE1C variant with V-gene and J-gene trimming of TCR beta chains, and an independent cohort replicated the association. In a later genetic analysis, fewer N-insertions in productive TCRs were reported among donors in an Asian-associated ancestry cluster than the roughly 640-donor mean. The classifier was reported to diagnose cytomegalovirus status with high specificity and sensitivity in both the original and validation cohorts. The authors suggested that the approach could potentially be generalized to other disease states and immunological phenotypes. Correlated functional status among segregating V segments might reflect linkage disequilibrium, but an unknown experimental factor could not be ruled out. A cluster of highly shared sequence variants was judged likely to represent a technical artifact of the sequencing pipeline. When HLA alleles, especially DR and DQ, strongly co-occurred, TCR associations were difficult to assign to individual alleles. In this cohort, only TCR beta chains were sequenced, and detectable features were limited by the absence of alpha or paired-chain data. In the study, around 150 TCR beta chains were listed as associated with cytomegalovirus. A later analysis found that HLA-associated TCR beta chains were more clonally expanded and had lower generation probabilities than equally common non-associated chains. Because HLA typing was missing for some donors at each locus, association tests included only the typed subset. A further reported finding was that TCR beta sequences accurately predicted the HLA-A and HLA-B alleles for most subjects in the first cohort. In vitro tests confirmed that three of the cytomegalovirus-associated TCR beta chains recognize cytomegalovirus antigens. Roughly uniform sequencing depth across donors was assumed in presence/absence analyses, although this assumption may not hold. Specific HLA alleles were associated with 15,000 to 20,000 TCR beta sequences at a false discovery rate of 0.05 in a later analysis.

The library was built by means of the immunoSEQ multiplex PCR assay. The multiplex PCR relied on a mix of 60 forward primers for TCR Vbeta segments and 13 reverse primers for TCR Jbeta segments. A multiplex PCR assay on genomic DNA amplified the CDR3 region of rearranged TCR beta genes. Amplified TCR beta libraries were sequenced as 87-base-pair reads on the Illumina HiSeq System. The paper's data handling went like this. In a later analysis, 77 million or so unique TCR beta chains were counted across the approximately 620 repertoires, and roughly 11 million of these chains were shared by at least two donors. Raw reads were error-corrected and collapsed into unique sequences with a nearest-neighbor algorithm that merged closely related sequences to remove PCR and sequencing errors. Alignment of CDR3 sequences to IMGT reference sequences was used to assign V, D and J gene segments. Each retained sequence needed at least a six-nucleotide match to both a V gene segment and a J gene segment. Rearrangements were classified as productive when the CDR3 lacked stop codons and remained in frame with V and J, and all other rearrangements were classified as non-productive. Following IMGT convention, CDR3 was defined as the stretch from the second conserved V-encoded cysteine up to the conserved J-encoded phenylalanine. The earlier analysis of 587 of the donors excluded any sequence lacking an unambiguous match to a single V gene segment. In an earlier analysis of several hundred of the donors, V segments were called functional above 56.7% productive rearrangements and were called segregating when the between-donor standard deviation exceeded 5%. To diagnose cytomegalovirus status from the catalog of TCR beta chain sequences, a statistical classification framework was built. A later analysis assigned V and J genes by comparing TCR nucleotide sequences with IMGT/GENE-DB human TR gene sequences. In a later analysis, CDR3 sequences and most-parsimonious VDJ recombination scenarios were assigned using the TCRdist pipeline. In a later analysis, each TCR beta chain was defined by its CDR3 amino acid sequence together with its V-gene family, and reads without a unique V-gene family were excluded. As a way to deal with suspected cross-contamination and a sequencing artifact, a later analysis dropped 500 to 700 nucleotide sequences that were highly shared and had low generation probability. A later analysis calculated a clonal expansion index for each public chain from normalized within-repertoire ranks of inferred template counts. A later analysis computed generation probabilities with a VDJ recombination model fitted to out-of-frame rearrangements, and checked the results against IGoR. In a later analysis, hypergeometric tests were used to score TCR-TCR, TCR-HLA and TCR-CMV co-occurrence, with a repertoire-size bias correction applied to TCR pairs. In a later analysis, false discovery rates were estimated by permuting HLA or CMV assignments 20 times. In a later analysis, co-occurring TCRs were grouped with DBSCAN, and TCRdist sequence similarity was added when clustering was performed within HLA-allele-positive subsets. Co-occurrence clustering excluded repertoires with fewer than 30,000 or more than 120,000 public chains, plus five with anomalous nucleotide sharing. Not all clones reach the TCRdb copy of this immuneACCESS table, which keeps in-frame sequences only. Checked studies attribute under half of the gap to unresolved V genes and leave the rest unexplained. D and trimming come from the DNA, and the V and J calls and clone size come from that table. Counted in this sample were fewer than 150,000 clones; roughly 80% of them appeared once. About 6.5% of the sample is held by the ten biggest clonotypes.

This clone has a single count. The antigen it recognizes is unknown. Base-call qualities are not available, and no considerably larger clone is one nucleotide away. In total, 666 healthy bone marrow donors made up the cohort. Cohort members were all nominally healthy when sampled, although unrecorded immune exposures were likely present. The donor tested CMV seropositive, placing the donor among the 310 or so seropositive members of the cohort. Every donor gave a peripheral blood sample, and the peripheral blood mononuclear cells from that sample were used for TCR beta sequencing. The Qiagen DNeasy Blood Extraction Kit was used to extract genomic DNA from the blood cell samples. Specimen: PBMCs. The source is a man aged 35-49 years in good health and CMV-seropositive.

The CDR3 amino acid sequence is: CASSSWDRESIQYF. The DNA is as follows: TGTGCCAGTAGTTCCTGGGACAGGGAAAGCATTCAGTACTTC. The receptor chain draws on TRBV19 and TRBJ2-4; the junction holds 9 bases that match TRBD1. Unmatched junction bases come to 8, with V trimmed by 5 bases and J by 9 bases. CDR1 and CDR2, looked up from the germline V gene (reference sequence), are LNHDA and SQIVND. The CDR3, cysteine through phenylalanine, is 14 amino acids long. Only the CDR3 DNA stays, 42 bases, in frame from base 1.